Shown below are 30 T cell receptor beta chains from a single sample sequenced in a study of cytomegalovirus exposure and HLA in healthy donors (dated by TCRdb to about 2017). The library relied on the immunoSEQ multiplex PCR assay. For the multiplex PCR, a mixture combining 60 forward primers for TCR Vbeta segments and 13 reverse primers for TCR Jbeta segments was used. Drawn from immuneACCESS, this table holds only the in-frame rearrangements with V and J called that TCRdb kept. Clones are partly lost; checked studies trace under half to an unresolved V gene and leave the rest unexplained. Here the sample has approximately 120,000 clones; around four fifths occur a single time. Of the sample, roughly 20% falls within the top ten clones. The sample taken for sequencing was PBMCs. These receptors were obtained from a man aged 18 to 29 in good health and CMV-seropositive.

The chain links TRBV13 to TRBJ1-1; D uncertain. Trimming pared 0 bases from V and 2 bases from J, leaving 10 bases between. The CDR3 is 15 amino acids. In germline, CDR1 is PRHDT, CDR2 FYEKMQ (reference sequence). CDR3 amino acids: CASSLGRAPNTEAFF. Written as DNA, the CDR3 is TGTGCCAGCAGCTTAGGGAGGGCCCCAAACACTGAAGCTTTCTTT.

This clone was seen just once. This chain links TRBV2 with TRBJ2-6, with TRBD1 identical over 7 bases. The V gene's germline CDR1 is SNHLY and CDR2 FYNNEI. The CDR3 is made up of 18 amino acids. The V segment lost 6 bases and the J segment 2 bases; nucleotides outside the gene matches: 13. CDR3 nucleotides: TGTGCCAGCAGGGAACGGGACAGTGTCGCTGCTGGGGCCAACGTCCTGACTTTC. Protein sequence: CASRERDSVAAGANVLTF.

The V call is TRBV18, the J call TRBJ2-5, with 9 bases matching TRBD1. This CDR3 has 16 amino acids. Germline CDR1 reads KGHSH; CDR2 reads LQKENI. The ends lost 0 bases at V and 4 bases at J; junction bases unmatched: 6. CDR3 nucleotides: TGTGCCAGCTCACCACCGGGAAGACAGGGGGGAGAGACCCAGTACTTC. Translation gives CASSPPGRQGGETQYF.

The chain uses TRBV5-1 and TRBJ2-3, with TRBD2 identical over 8 bases. The length of the CDR3 is 15 residues. Per germline, CDR1 SGHRS and CDR2 YFSETQ. V dropped 4 bases and J dropped 4; count of bases not matched to a gene: 8. The CDR3 sequence: CASSIRGGQADTQYF. CDR3 nucleotides: TGCGCCAGCAGCATCCGGGGGGGCCAGGCAGATACGCAGTATTTT.

V gene TRBV6-5 combines with J gene TRBJ1-2; D call uncertain. In germline, CDR1 is MNHEY, CDR2 SVGAGI. This CDR3 has 13 residues. The ends were cut back, 3 bases at V and 4 bases at J, with 9 bases in the middle. In DNA form, the CDR3 reads TGTGCCAGCAGTTATCCCGACTCCTATGGCTACACCTTC. This codes for CASSYPDSYGYTF.

J is TRBJ2-7 and V is TRBV9; D uncertain. There are 15 residues in the CDR3. CDR1 is SGDLS and CDR2 is YYNGEE in the germline V gene. V dropped 4 bases and J dropped 0 bases, with 14 bases sitting between them. The CDR3 sequence is CASSPRLVSSYEQYF. The CDR3 nucleotides are TGTGCCAGCAGCCCGCGACTGGTGAGCTCCTACGAGCAGTACTTC.

The rearrangement joins TRBV6-5 to TRBJ2-7, with D possibly TRBD2 on 5 matching bases. The CDR3 is 15 residues long. Germline V gene data show CDR1 as MNHEY and CDR2 as SVGAGI. Trimming removed 2 bases from V and 2 bases from J, with 13 bases in between. The CDR3 is CASSYGGKTPYEQYF. The CDR3 coding sequence is TGTGCCAGCAGTTACGGAGGCAAGACCCCCTACGAGCAGTACTTC.

The chain is built from TRBV30 and TRBJ1-1; D is possibly TRBD1 (5 bases). This CDR3 is 13 amino acids long. Germline loops: CDR1 GTSNPN, CDR2 SVGIG (reference sequence). Trimming took 2 bases from V and 5 from J, leaving 12 bases between them. CDR3 DNA: TGTGCCTGGAGTAGGGGAATCGGAACTGAAGCTTTCTTT. It translates to CAWSRGIGTEAFF.

The chain joins TRBV25-1 to TRBJ2-5, with D possibly matching TRBD2 (6 bases). The V and J ends lost 1 base and 6 bases respectively, with 9 bases between them. CDR1 and CDR2 from the germline V gene are MGHDK and SYGVNS. CDR3 size: 13 residues. CDR3 protein: CASSEWGDKTQYF. The CDR3 nucleotides read TGTGCCAGCAGTGAATGGGGGGATAAGACCCAGTACTTC.

This chain joins TRBV28 and TRBJ2-3, with 12 bases aligning to TRBD2. CDR1 is MDHEN and CDR2 is SYDVKM in the germline V gene. CDR3 size: 16 residues. V shed 5 bases, J shed 2 bases, and the junction held 5 bases outside the gene matches. CDR3 residues: CASSPTSGRDTDTQYF. CDR3 DNA: TGTGCCAGCAGTCCGACTAGCGGGAGAGACACAGATACGCAGTATTTT.

V gene TRBV5-5 combines with J gene TRBJ2-7; D might be TRBD1 (6 bases). Germline CDR1 reads SGHKS; CDR2 reads YYEKEE (reference sequence). The CDR3 has 15 amino acids. Trimming took 0 bases from V and 3 from J, leaving 13 bases between them. The CDR3 reads CASSLDTGTGYEQYF. CDR3 in DNA: TGTGCCAGCAGCTTGGACACAGGGACCGGCTACGAGCAGTACTTC.

The genes are TRBV9 and TRBJ2-7; tentative D call: TRBD2 (5 bases). The V gene's germline CDR1 is SGDLS and CDR2 YYNGEE. V lost 4 bases and J lost 2, with 16 bases in between. The CDR3 loop spans 15 amino acids. The CDR3 nucleotides are TGTGCCAGCAGCCCTAGCCCACAGTGGGCCTACGAGCAGTACTTC. Amino acids: CASSPSPQWAYEQYF.

The gene calls are TRBV5-1 and TRBJ2-5; 10 bases match TRBD2. With 0 bases clipped from V and 5 bases from J, the junction kept 4 bases outside the gene matches. The CDR3 contains 15 residues. The germline CDR1 and CDR2 sequences are SGHRS and YFSETQ. The CDR3 coding sequence is TGCGCCAGCAGCTTGGGGCTAGCGGGGGATGAGACCCAGTACTTC. Translated, it gives CASSLGLAGDETQYF.

J is TRBJ1-1 and V is TRBV28; D is unclear. The V end was cut by 10 bases, the J end by 0 bases, with 18 bases between. This CDR3 has 15 amino acids. The germline V gene encodes CDR1 MDHEN and CDR2 SYDVKM. CDR3 nucleotide sequence: TGTGCCATCCGGCGGGGAGGGCTGATGAACACTGAAGCTTTCTTT. Its translation: CAIRRGGLMNTEAFF.

This clone was observed a handful of times. V is TRBV2 and J is TRBJ1-5; 9 bases match TRBD1. The junction had 5 bases not matched to a gene; V was cut back by 7 bases and J by 4 bases. This CDR3 is 14 amino acids long. The germline gives CDR1 SNHLY, CDR2 FYNNEI. CDR3 residues: CASTTGQGNQPQHF. DNA of the CDR3: TGTGCCAGCACCACAGGACAGGGGAATCAGCCCCAGCATTTT.

This chain connects TRBV6-6 to TRBJ2-7, with 8 bases matching TRBD1. V trimming: 7 bases; J trimming: 3 bases; junction bases outside the gene matches: 5. Germline CDR1 and CDR2: MNHNY and SVGAGI (reference sequence). This CDR3 has 13 amino acids. CDR3 coding DNA: TGTGCCAGCACCCAAACAGGGGGCTACGAGCAGTACTTC. This translates into CASTQTGGYEQYF.

The chain recombines TRBV5-1 with TRBJ2-7, with a possible D match to TRBD1 (7 bases). The V gene lost 4 bases and the J gene lost 2 bases, with 10 bases spanning the gap. The CDR3 sequence is 13 residues long. From germline, CDR1 is SGHRS and CDR2 YFSETQ. The CDR3 DNA reads as TGCGCCAGCAGCGCGGGACAGACCTACGAGCAGTACTTC. Translating gives CASSAGQTYEQYF.

This clone was seen only once. The gene calls are TRBV5-6 and TRBJ2-1; TRBD1 might be the D (6 bases). V dropped 1 base and J dropped 2 bases, with 7 bases sitting between them. Germline CDR1 is SGHDT and CDR2 is YYEEEE. This CDR3 region has 14 residues. CDR3 sequence reads: CASSLTGTYNEQFF. The DNA of the CDR3 is TGTGCCAGCAGCTTGACAGGGACCTACAATGAGCAGTTCTTC.

The rearrangement links TRBV18 to TRBJ2-7; 8 bases match TRBD1. Germline V gene data show CDR1 as KGHSH and CDR2 as LQKENI. CDR3 length equals 15 residues. V shed 3 bases and J 5 bases; nucleotides not matched to a gene: 9. The DNA of the CDR3 is TGTGCCAGCTCACCTACAGGGGGTGACGGCGACGAGCAGTACTTC. Translating it yields CASSPTGGDGDEQYF.

The chain carries TRBV20-1 and TRBJ1-1; D ambiguous. V lost 0 bases to trimming and J lost 7 bases, with 6 bases between them. Germline assignment: CDR1 DFQATT and CDR2 SNEGSKA (reference sequence). This CDR3 contains 11 residues. The CDR3 sequence: CSARDDFEAFF. In nucleotides, the CDR3 is TGCAGTGCTAGAGATGACTTTGAAGCTTTCTTT.

The rearrangement uses TRBV27 and TRBJ2-5; TRBD2 is a possible D gene (6 bases). Trimming shortened V by 0 bases and J by 7 bases, and 18 bases separated the two germline ends. Germline-derived CDR1 and CDR2 are MNHEY and SMNVEV (reference sequence). The CDR3 sequence is 16 residues long. CDR3 nucleotides: TGTGCCAGCAGTTTATCGGGCGCGGGGAGTATTGGGACCCAGTACTTC. Protein product: CASSLSGAGSIGTQYF.

This clone was counted a few times. This chain uses TRBV5-4 with TRBJ2-6, with TRBD2 identical over 8 bases. The V and J ends lost 4 bases and 3 bases, in that order; junction bases with no gene match: 9. The germline V gene encodes CDR1 SGHNT and CDR2 YYREEE (reference sequence). The CDR3 sequence is 17 residues long. CDR3 protein: CASSGGGQSGGANVLTF. Here the CDR3 DNA reads TGTGCCAGCAGCGGCGGGGGGCAGTCGGGTGGGGCCAACGTCCTGACTTTC. The full variable domain, completed using reference TRBV5-4 and TRBJ2-6, is ETGVTQSPTHLIKTRGQQVTLRCSSQSGHNTVSWYQQALGQGPQFIFQYYREEENGRGNFPPRFSGLQFPNYSSELNVNALELDDSALYLCASSGGGQSGGANVLTFGAGSRLTVL.

The CDR3: CASSLAGGQPQHF. CDR3 nucleotide sequence: TGCGCCAGCAGCTTGGCCGGGGGTCAGCCCCAGCATTTT. V usage is TRBV5-1 and J usage is TRBJ1-5; D might be TRBD1 (5 bases). Germline V CDR1 and CDR2: SGHRS, YFSETQ. The CDR3 runs to 13 residues. V was trimmed by 0 bases and J by 6 bases, leaving 7 bases between them.

The chain employs TRBV27 and TRBJ1-2; weak D call: TRBD1 (6 bases). The CDR3 length is 13 residues. Looked up from germline, CDR1 is MNHEY and CDR2 is SMNVEV (reference sequence). Trimming shortened V by 3 bases and J by 9 bases, and 14 bases separated the two germline ends. The CDR3 protein is CASSFGNRARYTF. The DNA for the CDR3 is TGTGCCAGCAGTTTTGGGAACAGGGCTCGCTACACCTTC.

This chain links TRBV7-8 with TRBJ1-2; D is possibly TRBD1 (5 bases). Germline CDR1 and CDR2: SGHVS and FQNEAQ. The CDR3 length is 14 residues. V lost 0 bases and J 4 bases, leaving 9 bases between the germline ends. The CDR3 loop reads CASSLANGGYGYTF. In DNA form, the CDR3 reads TGTGCCAGCAGCTTAGCGAACGGGGGCTATGGCTACACCTTC.

This clone has only one observation. The chain recombines TRBV27 with TRBJ1-2; weak D call: TRBD1 (6 bases). Germline V CDR1 and CDR2: MNHEY, SMNVEV (reference sequence). V lost 9 bases to trimming and J lost 4 bases, with 15 bases between them. This CDR3 comprises 13 residues. In nucleotides, the CDR3 is TGTGCCAGTTGCCAACAGGGATCCTATGGCTACACCTTC. This gives the protein CASCQQGSYGYTF.

This chain uses TRBV7-3 with TRBJ1-2; D ambiguous. The germline CDR1 and CDR2 sequences are SGHTA and FQGTGA. The V and J ends lost 5 bases and 2 bases respectively, with 21 bases between them. This CDR3 has 17 amino acids. Here the CDR3 DNA reads TGTGCCAGCAGCGCCAAAGGGTCCGGGGTGGGGAACTATGGCTACACCTTC. Protein: CASSAKGSGVGNYGYTF.

This clone was counted a single time. The V call is TRBV4-1, the J call TRBJ2-7, with TRBD1 matching 9 bases. Germline V gives CDR1 MGHRA, CDR2 YSYEKL. The CDR3 is 13 residues long. The V gene end was trimmed by 3 bases and the J gene end by 7 bases; junction bases not matched to a gene: 4. The CDR3 nucleotides read TGCGCCAGCAGCCATTACAGGGGGCTGGAGCAGTACTTC. It codes for CASSHYRGLEQYF.

Note on this clone: One end of the junction is discordant with germline, which a read error may explain. The chain couples TRBV6-1 to TRBJ1-2; D might be TRBD1 (5 bases). The CDR3 is 12 residues long. Germline V gene data show CDR1 as MNHNS and CDR2 as SASEGT. The CDR3 spells CASRSAGRVFLF. The CDR3 region has the DNA TGTGCCAGCCGGAGTGCAGGGAGGGTTTTCCTCTTC.

The chain combines TRBV30 with TRBJ2-7; the match to TRBD2 covers 12 bases. Looked up from germline, CDR1 is GTSNPN and CDR2 is SVGIG (reference sequence). Trimming removed 1 base from V and 7 bases from J; junction bases left unmatched: 5. The CDR3 totals 14 residues. The CDR3 bases are TGTGCCTGGAGTGCTAGCGGGGGGGCAAGAGAGCAGTACTTC. Protein sequence: CAWSASGGAREQYF.